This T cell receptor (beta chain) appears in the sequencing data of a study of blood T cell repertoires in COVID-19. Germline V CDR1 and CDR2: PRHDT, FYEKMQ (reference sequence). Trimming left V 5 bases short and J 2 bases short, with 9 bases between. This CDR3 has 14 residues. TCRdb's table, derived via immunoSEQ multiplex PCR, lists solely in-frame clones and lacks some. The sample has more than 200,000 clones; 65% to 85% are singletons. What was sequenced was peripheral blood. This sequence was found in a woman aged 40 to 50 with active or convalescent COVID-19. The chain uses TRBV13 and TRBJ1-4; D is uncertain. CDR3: CASSTSQTNEKLFF. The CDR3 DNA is TGTGCCAGCAGCACCAGTCAGACTAATGAAAAACTGTTTTTT.